This TCR beta chain is from a study of T cell changes during pregnancy in multiple sclerosis. Data came from immunoSEQ multiplex PCR; TCRdb stores just in-frame clones and leaves some out. Found here are around 110,000 clones, roughly 90% of them singletons; the top ten hold about 1.5%. The CDR3 has 14 amino acids. V was pared by 1 base and J by 0 bases, with 6 bases between. The V gene's germline CDR1 is LNHDA and CDR2 SQIVND (reference sequence). Sample: peripheral blood, taken in the third trimester of pregnancy. The source of this sequence is a female donor with multiple sclerosis, enrolled in a pregnancy study. The chain combines TRBV19 with TRBJ1-1, with D hard to call. The CDR3: CASSIAGMNTEAFF. The CDR3 nucleotides are TGTGCCAGTAGTATAGCCGGGATGAACACTGAAGCTTTCTTT.